A selection of T cell receptor beta chains follows, all from one sample in a study of CD8 T cells in ankylosing spondylitis. MiXCR, applied by TCRdb to the 5' RACE reads, yields one record per CDR3 protein. The data contain about 140,000 distinct CDR3 sequences, approximately 8.4% of them seen just once; the ten biggest clones take up 7.3%. Sequenced material: synovial fluid, either unsorted or a sorted T cell fraction (not recorded which). The source is a male donor with ankylosing spondylitis. Each CDR3 is given with its conserved first and last residue. D genes are given only for firm matches. Expanded clones are given a class, and other clones once, few, many or no size at all.

v_gene	d_gene	j_gene	abundance	CDR3nt	CDR3aa
TRBV6-5	TRBD1	TRBJ1-2	.	TGTGCCAGCAGTTCCCAGACAGGGGACGGCTACACCTTC	CASSSQTGDGYTF
TRBV3-1	.	TRBJ1-1	few	TGTGCCAGCAGCCAAGGTATCTTTCGAGCGGGACGGAACATCCTTGAAGCTTTCTTT	CASSQGIFRAGRNILEAFF
TRBV6-2/TRBV6-3	.	TRBJ2-7	.	TGTGCCAGCAGTCGGGAGAGCTCCTACGAGCAGTACTTC	CASSRESSYEQYF
TRBV12-3/TRBV12-4	.	TRBJ1-6	many	TGTGCCAGCAGCTTGGGGCAGGGCTATAATTCACCCCTCCACTTT	CASSLGQGYNSPLHF
TRBV28	.	TRBJ2-7	.	TGTGCCAGCAGTTTATTGACCCAGGCGTACGAGCAGTACTTC	CASSLLTQAYEQYF
TRBV10-1	TRBD2	TRBJ2-3	many	TGCGCCAGCAGCGTTAGCGGGGGACGGACAGATACGCAGTATTTT	CASSVSGGRTDTQYF
TRBV7-6	TRBD1	TRBJ2-5	.	TGTGCCAGCAGCTGGGGACAGGGGAAGACCCAGTACTTC	CASSWGQGKTQYF
TRBV12-3/TRBV12-4	.	TRBJ1-2	many	TGTGCCAGCAGTTTAGGGTCCGGCTATGGCTACACCTTC	CASSLGSGYGYTF
TRBV6-1	.	TRBJ1-2	.	TGTGCCAGCAATGCCGGGACTGCGTCTAACTATGGCTACACCTTC	CASNAGTASNYGYTF
TRBV27	.	TRBJ2-2	many	TGTGCCAGCAGTTTCGGAGGTCCAACTTCCCCTCTTTACACCGGGGAGCTGTTTTTT	CASSFGGPTSPLYTGELFF
TRBV6-1	TRBD2	TRBJ2-3	few	TGTGCCAGCAGTGAAATACTAGCGGGCCTACCGAATACGCAGTATTTT	CASSEILAGLPNTQYF
TRBV9	TRBD2	TRBJ2-7	.	TGTGCCAGCAGCGTAGATGCCAGCGGGGCATGGTCCTACGAGCAGTACTTC	CASSVDASGAWSYEQYF
TRBV27	.	TRBJ2-1	many	TGTGCCAGCCCCCTCCGGGACCTATACAATGAGCAGTTCTTC	CASPLRDLYNEQFF
TRBV10-3	TRBD1	TRBJ1-1	few	TGTGCCATCAGTGACACGTCACGGACAGGCATGAACACTGAAGCTTTCTTT	CAISDTSRTGMNTEAFF
TRBV9	.	TRBJ2-2	.	TGTGCCAGCAGCGTAACCCAAAGGACATCCGGGGAGCTGTTTTTT	CASSVTQRTSGELFF
TRBV12-3/TRBV12-4	.	TRBJ1-5	many	TGTGCCAGCAGTTCCCGCCGGAGAGGGACTAATCAGCCCCAGCATTTT	CASSSRRRGTNQPQHF
TRBV5-1	TRBD1	TRBJ2-2	many	TGCGCCAGCAGCTTACAGGGGGCATACACCGGGGAGCTGTTTTTT	CASSLQGAYTGELFF
TRBV7-2	.	TRBJ2-7	few	TGTGCCAGCAGCTCTACCGGGACCAGCTCCTACGAGCAGTACTTC	CASSSTGTSSYEQYF
TRBV6-5	.	TRBJ2-4	many	TGTGCCAGCAGTTCGTCTAGGGGGGCCAAAAACATTCAGTACTTC	CASSSSRGAKNIQYF
TRBV7-2	.	TRBJ2-3	.	TGTGCCAGCAGCCCCCTTCGTGGTTATACGCAGTATTTT	CASSPLRGYTQYF
TRBV27	TRBD1	TRBJ1-6	few	TGTGCCAGCAGTCTTCACGGACAGGGTAATTCACCCCTCCACTTT	CASSLHGQGNSPLHF
TRBV25-1	.	TRBJ2-5	many	TGTGCCAGCAGTGTTGACTCCAGGGAGACCCAGTACTTC	CASSVDSRETQYF
TRBV4-3	.	TRBJ1-1	many	TGCGCCAGCAGCCACCAAAGGGGAGGTGGGACTGAAGCTTTCTTT	CASSHQRGGGTEAFF
TRBV7-2	.	TRBJ2-7	.	TGTGCCAGCAGCTTGGGGCAGGGCCTTCGAAACTTC	CASSLGQGLRNF
TRBV6-8	TRBD2	TRBJ2-1	many	TGTGCCAGCAGTTACTCAAGCGGGAGGGCCTACAATGAGCAGTTCTTC	CASSYSSGRAYNEQFF
TRBV10-2	.	TRBJ1-2	many	TGCGCCAGCAGTGAGCCGGGCCTCTATGGCTACACCTTC	CASSEPGLYGYTF
TRBV5-6	.	TRBJ2-7	few	TGTGCCAGCAGCTTGGCCACGGGCTTTCTCAGCGAGCAGTACTTC	CASSLATGFLSEQYF
TRBV5-4	TRBD2	TRBJ2-1	many	TGTGCCAGCAGCTTGAGTCTAGCGGGGGTACTCAATGAGCAGTTCTTC	CASSLSLAGVLNEQFF
TRBV5-1	TRBD2	TRBJ2-5	.	TGCGCCAGCAGACAACTAGCGGGATCGGGGGAGACCCAGTACTTC	CASRQLAGSGETQYF
TRBV5-1	TRBD1	TRBJ1-3	many	TGCGCCAGCAGCTTGGGCGGACAGGGGGCAGGTATTGCTGGAAACACCATATATTTT	CASSLGGQGAGIAGNTIYF
TRBV4-3	.	TRBJ2-2	many	TGCGCCACCGGCAGGGCGGGACATAACACCGGGGAGCTGTTTTTT	CATGRAGHNTGELFF
TRBV28	.	TRBJ2-5	many	TGTGCCAGCAGTTTGGCCCCGGGGGCGAAGAAGACCCAGTACTTC	CASSLAPGAKKTQYF
TRBV18	TRBD1	TRBJ2-3	many	TGTGCCAGCTCACCAAGCTGGACAGGGGCATCCACAGATACGCAGTATTTT	CASSPSWTGASTDTQYF
TRBV6-2/TRBV6-3	.	TRBJ2-1	many	TGTGCCAGCAAGAGGGGCTCCAATGAGCAGTTCTTC	CASKRGSNEQFF
TRBV7-2	.	TRBJ2-7	few	TGTGCCAGCAGCCGCCCGGGCAGCATCTACGAGCAGTACTTC	CASSRPGSIYEQYF
TRBV6-1	.	TRBJ1-6	.	TGTGCCAGCACCCGAGCCGGGACGGTGAATTCACCCCTCCACTTT	CASTRAGTVNSPLHF
TRBV19	.	TRBJ2-1	many	TGTGCCAGTAGTATTTCCCATGGGAATGAGCAGTTCTTC	CASSISHGNEQFF
TRBV6-1	.	TRBJ1-5	many	TGTGCCAGCAGTGATACAGGGATGGATCAGCCCCAGCATTTT	CASSDTGMDQPQHF
TRBV19	TRBD1	TRBJ1-6	many	TGTGCCAGTCGGCTTCAACAGGGGGCAGGTTCACCCCTCCACTTT	CASRLQQGAGSPLHF
TRBV28	.	TRBJ1-3	many	TGTGCCAGCAGTTTAGGAGGGGAGACTGGAAACACCATATATTTT	CASSLGGETGNTIYF
TRBV7-2	TRBD2	TRBJ2-3	many	TGTGCCAGCAGCGCTGGGACTAGCGCCATTAGCACAGATACGCAGTATTTT	CASSAGTSAISTDTQYF
TRBV11-2	.	TRBJ2-1	many	TGTGCCAGCAGCTCTGGGGGTGAGACGCAGCAGTTCTTC	CASSSGGETQQFF
TRBV4-2	.	TRBJ1-2	.	TGTGCCAGCAGCCAGGCTAGATTATACCAGGATGGCTACACCTTC	CASSQARLYQDGYTF
TRBV6-2/TRBV6-3	TRBD2	TRBJ2-1	.	TGTGCCAGCAGTTATCCGAGGGTAGCGGGAGAAAATGAGCAGTTCTTC	CASSYPRVAGENEQFF
TRBV28	.	TRBJ1-5	many	TGTGCCAGCAGTTTTTGGAGTAGCAATCAGCCCCAGCATTTT	CASSFWSSNQPQHF
TRBV18	.	TRBJ1-1	.	TGTGCCAGCCACGGGAGACCTTCATCAAGTGGCACTGAAGCTTTCTTT	CASHGRPSSSGTEAFF